These 32 T cell receptor beta chains were sequenced from one sample in a study of cytomegalovirus exposure and HLA in healthy donors. PCR involved 60 Vbeta and 13 Jbeta primers. TCRdb keeps only in-frame clones here, not all; method: immunoSEQ multiplex PCR. Of about 130,000 clones listed, approximately 78% are singletons. The sample consisted of PBMCs. The receptors come from a man between 25 and 39 years old in good health and CMV-seropositive.

This chain joins TRBV5-1 and TRBJ2-5; 13 nucleotides align to TRBD2. The CDR3 runs to 16 residues. J gave up 4 bases and V 7 bases, and 10 bases lay outside the gene matches. Germline assignment: CDR1 SGHRS and CDR2 YFSETQ. The CDR3: CASRSTSGRAGETQYF. The CDR3 nucleotides are TGCGCCAGCCGATCCACTAGCGGGAGGGCCGGAGAGACCCAGTACTTC.

The chain has TRBV10-3 and TRBJ1-2; D is possibly TRBD1 (5 bases). From germline, CDR1 is ENHRY and CDR2 SYGVKD. This CDR3 is 13 amino acids long. The V and J ends lost 3 bases and 4 bases respectively, with 9 bases between them. CDR3 sequence (DNA): TGTGCCATCAGTGACAGGGAGGTCTATGGCTACACCTTC. Protein: CAISDREVYGYTF.

The chain employs TRBV27 and TRBJ2-1; D perhaps matches TRBD1 (5 bases). Deletions cut 2 bases from V and 8 bases from J, with 16 bases between. In germline, CDR1 is MNHEY, CDR2 SMNVEV (reference sequence). The CDR3 has 15 residues. The CDR3 sequence is CASSLGPQGGYEQFF. The CDR3 DNA reads TGTGCCAGCAGTTTAGGCCCCCAGGGTGGATATGAGCAGTTCTTC.

This clone was picked up a small number of times. This chain links TRBV27 with TRBJ2-3; 11 bases agree with TRBD2. The CDR3 extends over 16 amino acids. Germline V CDR1 and CDR2: MNHEY, SMNVEV (reference sequence). J gave up 3 bases and V 1 base, and 3 bases lay outside the gene matches. CDR3 in amino acids: CASSLWLAGGTDTQYF. In nucleotides, the CDR3 is TGTGCCAGCAGTTTATGGCTAGCGGGAGGAACAGATACGCAGTATTTT.

CDR3 nucleotides: TGCGCCAGCAGCCAAGATATTGGGACAATACAAGGCTACACCTTC. It encodes CASSQDIGTIQGYTF. The V call is TRBV4-3, the J call TRBJ1-2; D may be TRBD1 (6 bases). This CDR3 comprises 15 residues. The V end was cut by 0 bases, the J end by 8 bases, with 16 bases between. Germline loops: CDR1 LGHNA, CDR2 YSLEER.

The chain is built from TRBV7-8 and TRBJ2-7; 7 bases match TRBD2. Germline V gene sequence: CDR1 SGHVS, CDR2 FQNEAQ. V gave up 4 bases and J gave up 4 bases; unmatched junction bases: 10. The CDR3 covers 15 residues. DNA of the CDR3: TGTGCCAGCAGCTCAATGGGGGGGGTTTTATACGAGCAGTACTTC. Amino acid sequence: CASSSMGGVLYEQYF.

The chain is built from TRBV5-6 and TRBJ2-7, with D perhaps matching TRBD1 (5 bases). Germline V gives CDR1 SGHDT, CDR2 YYEEEE. Trimming left V 1 base short and J 2 bases short, with 10 bases between. CDR3 size: 14 residues. As DNA, the CDR3 is TGTGCCAGCAGCTTGACAGGATTCCCCTACGAGCAGTACTTC. Translation gives CASSLTGFPYEQYF.

The rearrangement links TRBV30 to TRBJ2-5, with 10 nucleotides matching TRBD2. V dropped 0 bases and J dropped 5; count of bases not matched to a gene: 6. CDR1 and CDR2 (germline): GTSNPN, SVGIG (reference sequence). The CDR3 loop spans 15 amino acids. CDR3 DNA sequence: TGTGCCTGGAGTGTCCTAGCGGGAGCGGGGGAGACCCAGTACTTC. It translates to CAWSVLAGAGETQYF.

About this clone itself: The missing conserved phenylalanine or tryptophan at the end of this CDR3 makes a read error likely. The DNA is omitted, as the CDR3 cannot be located on it reliably, and the CDR3 follows TCRdb's listing. The chain couples TRBV28 to TRBJ2-3; the D segment call TRBD1 is taken from the table without a DNA check. Per germline, CDR1 MDHEN and CDR2 SYDVKM. The CDR3 numbers 14 amino acids, ends counted. The chain's CDR3 is CASSFRQGGLLRRL.

This rearrangement joins TRBV9 to TRBJ2-1; tentatively, D is TRBD2 (7 bases). Per the germline V gene, CDR1 is SGDLS and CDR2 is YYNGEE. The V end lost 4 bases, the J end lost 2 bases, and 13 bases lay between the germline ends. The CDR3 consists of 15 residues. The CDR3 reads CASSQGGEAYNEQFF. CDR3 DNA: TGTGCCAGCAGCCAAGGGGGGGAGGCCTACAATGAGCAGTTCTTC.

This clone was seen more than once but under ten times. The chain employs TRBV9 and TRBJ2-2; D gene unclear. CDR3 length equals 13 residues. Germline CDR1 and CDR2: SGDLS and YYNGEE. V lost 0 bases, J lost 4 bases, and 4 bases lay in between. CDR3 nucleotides: TGTGCCAGCAGCGTAGCTAGCACCGGGGAGCTGTTTTTT. This codes for CASSVASTGELFF.

The gene calls are TRBV2 and TRBJ1-6; D not resolved. The V end was cut by 4 bases, the J end by 0 bases, with 4 bases between. The CDR3 has 14 residues. Germline CDR1 reads SNHLY; CDR2 reads FYNNEI. Here the CDR3 DNA reads TGTGCCAGCAGTGTTAGCTCCTATAATTCACCCCTCCACTTT. The encoded protein is CASSVSSYNSPLHF. Filled out from reference TRBV2 and TRBJ1-6, the complete variable domain reads EPEVTQTPSHQVTQMGQEVILRCVPISNHLYFYWYRQILGQKVEFLVSFYNNEISEKSEIFDDQFSVERPDGSNFTLKIRSTKLEDSAMYFCASSVSSYNSPLHFGNGTRLTVT.

The CDR3: CASSYARDTDTQYF. CDR3 DNA sequence: TGCGCCAGCAGTTATGCCAGGGACACAGATACGCAGTATTTT. The V call is TRBV10-1, the J call TRBJ2-3, with D perhaps matching TRBD1 (5 bases). The CDR3 is 14 residues long. The germline V and J ends were trimmed by 5 bases and 2 bases, with 11 bases remaining between them. Germline V gene sequence: CDR1 WNHNN, CDR2 SYGVQD (reference sequence).

This chain uses TRBV4-3 with TRBJ2-7; 7 nucleotides match TRBD2. The V gene end was trimmed by 1 base and the J gene end by 1 base; junction bases not matched to a gene: 4. The CDR3 has 15 amino acids. Germline lookup yields CDR1 LGHNA and CDR2 YSLEER. In DNA, the CDR3 is TGCGCCAGCAGCCAAGGTAACGGGGGGTCCTACGAGCAGTACTTC. Amino acids: CASSQGNGGSYEQYF.

This chain uses TRBV9 with TRBJ1-1; maybe TRBD1 (6 bases). The CDR3 covers 13 residues. Germline CDR1 is SGDLS and CDR2 is YYNGEE. Deletions cut 0 bases from V and 8 bases from J, with 11 bases between. The CDR3 sequence: CASSVGYGQEAFF. CDR3 nucleotide sequence: TGTGCCAGCAGCGTAGGCTACGGACAGGAAGCTTTCTTT.

The rearrangement joins TRBV4-2 to TRBJ2-7, with 11 bases fitting TRBD2. The CDR3 extends over 16 amino acids. Germline trimming cut 1 base from V and 3 bases from J; bases unmatched to any gene: 5. CDR1 LGHNA and CDR2 YNFKEQ come from the germline V gene. The CDR3 region is CASSQGGTSGFYEQYF. CDR3 in DNA: TGTGCCAGCAGCCAAGGCGGGACTAGCGGTTTCTACGAGCAGTACTTC.

The V and J genes are TRBV5-1 and TRBJ2-3; D is undetermined. The V gene's germline CDR1 is SGHRS and CDR2 YFSETQ. CDR3 length equals 15 residues. V lost 2 bases to trimming and J lost 2 bases, with 12 bases between them. The chain's CDR3 is CASSFSQRYTDTQYF. CDR3 coding DNA: TGCGCCAGCAGCTTTAGCCAGCGCTACACAGATACGCAGTATTTT.

In this sample, this clone turned up a few times. This chain links TRBV5-8 with TRBJ1-2, with a weak D call TRBD1 (5 bases). Germline assignment: CDR1 SGHTS and CDR2 YDEGEE. There are 14 residues in the CDR3. V lost 0 bases and J 9 bases, leaving 15 bases between the germline ends. The CDR3 bases are TGTGCCAGCAGCTTGGTGGGAAGGGGAATAAGCTACACCTTC. Protein sequence: CASSLVGRGISYTF.

This chain links TRBV7-9 with TRBJ2-7, with 7 bases identical to TRBD1. V was clipped by 1 base and J by 4 bases; unmatched bases: 7. The length of the CDR3 is 15 residues. Germline-derived CDR1 and CDR2 are SEHNR and FQNEAQ (reference sequence). The CDR3 spells CASSLERPGQYEQYF. The CDR3 DNA reads as TGTGCCAGCAGCTTAGAGAGGCCGGGACAGTACGAGCAGTACTTC.

This chain links TRBV29-1 with TRBJ2-1, with D hard to call. This CDR3 contains 14 residues. Germline-derived CDR1 and CDR2 are SQVTM and ANQGSEA. Between the trimmed V and J ends, which lost 6 bases and 1 base, there was a span of 13 bases. This CDR3 is CSVAPVESYNEQFF. For the CDR3, the DNA is TGCAGCGTGGCCCCGGTGGAGTCCTACAATGAGCAGTTCTTC.

V is TRBV7-6 and J is TRBJ1-1, with TRBD1 matching over 7 bases. The junction had 1 base not matched to a gene; V was cut back by 1 base and J by 2 bases. Germline CDR1 SGHVS, CDR2 FNYEAQ. The CDR3 extends over 14 amino acids. CDR3 in amino acids: CASSLGQGNTEAFF. The CDR3 DNA reads TGTGCCAGCAGCTTAGGACAGGGAAACACTGAAGCTTTCTTT.

The genes are TRBV7-6 and TRBJ2-5, with D maybe TRBD2 (7 bases). The germline V gene has CDR1 SGHVS and CDR2 FNYEAQ. Trimming stripped 1 base from V and 4 bases from J, with 16 bases between. The CDR3 contains 16 residues. The DNA for the CDR3 is TGTGCCAGCAGCTTAGGAGGGGGAGGGTCGGGAGAGACCCAGTACTTC. Its protein product is CASSLGGGGSGETQYF.

J is TRBJ2-3 and V is TRBV7-3; TRBD1 agrees at 10 bases. The germline V gene has CDR1 SGHTA and CDR2 FQGTGA. This CDR3 contains 15 residues. The ends lost 5 bases at V and 2 bases at J; junction bases unmatched: 4. CDR3 loop: CASSPGTGVTDTQYF. The CDR3 region has the DNA TGTGCCAGCAGCCCCGGGACAGGGGTCACAGATACGCAGTATTTT.

The chain employs TRBV5-1 and TRBJ1-2; 9 bases are a match to TRBD1. V dropped 3 bases and J dropped 4; count of bases not matched to a gene: 7. CDR1 is SGHRS, CDR2 YFSETQ, per germline. The CDR3 consists of 15 residues. Written as DNA, the CDR3 is TGCGCCAGCAGCTCCAAACAGGGGGCGACCTATGGCTACACCTTC. Protein product: CASSSKQGATYGYTF.

The chain links TRBV7-2 to TRBJ2-1, with 10 bases identical to TRBD1. Germline V lookup: CDR1 SGHTA, CDR2 FQGNSA. V gave up 1 base and J gave up 9 bases; unmatched junction bases: 6. The length of the CDR3 is 15 residues. CDR3 protein: CASSLGGQGSIEQFF. The CDR3 region has the DNA TGTGCCAGCAGCTTAGGGGGACAGGGGTCTATTGAGCAGTTCTTC.

The CDR3 DNA reads as TGTGCCAGCAGCAGACAGGGATGGGAGACCCAGTACTTC. This sequence encodes CASSRQGWETQYF. J is TRBJ2-5 and V is TRBV9; 7 nucleotides align to TRBD1. This CDR3 comprises 13 residues. Germline V gives CDR1 SGDLS, CDR2 YYNGEE. V trimming: 4 bases; J trimming: 5 bases; junction bases outside the gene matches: 5.

The chain has TRBV18 and TRBJ1-1, with D perhaps matching TRBD1 (6 bases). V was trimmed by 4 bases and J by 4 bases, leaving 19 bases between them. Per germline, CDR1 KGHSH and CDR2 LQKENI. This CDR3 comprises 16 residues. Written as DNA, the CDR3 is TGTGCCAGCTCACTCGGGACATTGTCATCTCTCACTGAAGCTTTCTTT. It encodes CASSLGTLSSLTEAFF.

The chain joins TRBV7-8 to TRBJ2-2; TRBD1 matches at 7 bases. Germline CDR1 reads SGHVS; CDR2 reads FQNEAQ. This CDR3 region has 14 residues. V lost 8 bases to trimming and J lost 3 bases; unmatched junction nucleotides: 6. The CDR3 spells CASVLTGYTGELFF. CDR3 DNA sequence: TGTGCCAGCGTCCTGACAGGGTACACCGGGGAGCTGTTTTTT.

The chain couples TRBV7-8 to TRBJ1-2, with TRBD1 as a possible D gene (6 bases). V lost 5 bases, J lost 4 bases, and 26 bases lay in between. This CDR3 spans 18 amino acids. The germline V gene has CDR1 SGHVS and CDR2 FQNEAQ. CDR3 residues: CASSPPGGGRYISYGYTF. CDR3 DNA: TGTGCCAGCAGCCCCCCAGGCGGGGGGCGCTATATCTCCTATGGCTACACCTTC.

The chain combines TRBV6-1 with TRBJ2-7, with 10 positions matching TRBD1. The CDR3 contains 15 residues. Germline V gene sequence: CDR1 MNHNS, CDR2 SASEGT. With V trimmed by 2 bases and J by 3 bases, 4 bases remained unmatched. The CDR3 DNA reads TGTGCCAGCAGTGAAATAAGGACAGGGGGCTACGAGCAGTACTTC. This translates into CASSEIRTGGYEQYF.

The table lists this clone with a count of one. This chain joins TRBV2 and TRBJ2-1; 8 nucleotides agree with TRBD2. Germline-derived CDR1 and CDR2 are SNHLY and FYNNEI. The CDR3 is 15 residues long. With V trimmed by 8 bases and J by 2 bases, 8 bases remained unmatched. DNA for the CDR3: TGTGCCAGCTTGTGGACGGGAGGGACCTACAATGAGCAGTTCTTC. Translating it yields CASLWTGGTYNEQFF.

This chain links TRBV30 with TRBJ2-7; 9 bases fit TRBD1. This CDR3 has 14 residues. Germline assignment: CDR1 GTSNPN and CDR2 SVGIG (reference sequence). The trim removed 0 bases at V and 6 bases at J, leaving 6 bases unmatched. DNA for the CDR3: TGTGCCTGGAGTGTAGGGACAGGGACCTTCGAGCAGTACTTC. The encoded protein is CAWSVGTGTFEQYF.